A single sample gave rise to the 16 T cell receptor beta chains below, sequenced in a study of Graves' ophthalmopathy and Graves' hyperthyroidism. Amplification of the TCR beta CDR3 regions used RNA transcripts (as template). The workflow started with a first-round RT-PCR run with HTBI primers and then moved on to a second-round multiplex PCR. TCRdb passed the multiplex PCR reads through MiXCR, listing each CDR3 protein once. The sample consists of a few hundred thousand distinct CDR3 sequences, approximately 18% of them appearing once. The sample was peripheral blood. These receptors came from an adult woman with stable Graves' hyperthyroidism.

The chain couples TRBV12-3 or TRBV12-4 to TRBJ1-2; 9 positions match TRBD1. V trimming: 4 bases; J trimming: 7 bases; junction bases outside the gene matches: 7. The CDR3 sequence is 14 residues long. CDR3 nucleotide sequence: TGTGCCAGCAGTTCGGACAGGGGTCGTCGTGGCTACACCTTC. Its protein product is CASSSDRGRRGYTF.

This clonotype was recorded many times. V is TRBV19 and J is TRBJ1-5; a weak D match, TRBD1 (6 bases). The germline CDR1 and CDR2 sequences are LNHDA and SQIVND (reference sequence). Trimming pared 5 bases from V and 6 bases from J, leaving 14 bases between. The CDR3 is 14 residues long. CDR3 sequence: CASSGTNRGQPQHF. The CDR3 coding sequence is TGTGCCAGTAGTGGGACAAACCGCGGTCAGCCCCAGCATTTT.

Ten or more counts support this clonotype. The genes are TRBV19 and TRBJ2-2; 9 bases map to TRBD1. Germline V gives CDR1 LNHDA, CDR2 SQIVND (reference sequence). CDR3 size: 15 residues. The trim removed 5 bases at V and 6 bases at J, leaving 7 bases unmatched. The CDR3 loop reads CASSLQGASAGELFF. The CDR3 DNA reads TGTGCCAGTAGTTTACAGGGGGCGTCGGCCGGGGAGCTGTTTTTT.

Only a few counts were recorded for this clonotype. The rearrangement links TRBV29-1 to TRBJ2-5; weak D call: TRBD1 (6 bases). Trimming removed 3 bases from V and 1 base from J, with 18 bases in between. The CDR3 loop spans 16 amino acids. Germline assignment: CDR1 SQVTM and CDR2 ANQGSEA. CDR3 amino acids: CSVDRGVWGPQETQYF. The CDR3 DNA reads TGCAGCGTTGATAGGGGCGTTTGGGGGCCCCAAGAGACCCAGTACTTC.

The chain has TRBV27 and TRBJ2-5; D might be TRBD1 (6 bases). There are 15 residues in the CDR3. The V end was cut by 0 bases, the J end by 0 bases, with 8 bases between. Looked up from germline, CDR1 is MNHEY and CDR2 is SMNVEV (reference sequence). The CDR3 sequence: CASSLSAGDQETQYF. The CDR3 DNA is TGTGCCAGCAGTTTATCGGCAGGGGACCAAGAGACCCAGTACTTC.

In its sample, this clonotype was seen a few times. The rearrangement joins TRBV19 to TRBJ1-2; D may be TRBD1 (6 bases). V shed 4 bases and J shed 6 bases, with 18 bases lying between them. The germline V gene encodes CDR1 LNHDA and CDR2 SQIVND (reference sequence). The CDR3 length is 15 residues. The CDR3 spells CASSKSPTGGHGYTF. The CDR3 DNA is TGTGCCAGTAGTAAATCCCCGACGGGGGGCCATGGCTACACCTTC.

This clonotype has just a few counts. The CDR3 does not end in the conserved phenylalanine or tryptophan, so this is likely a read error. V is TRBV7-2 and J is TRBJ1-2, with D perhaps TRBD1 (5 bases). Per the germline V gene, CDR1 is SGHTA and CDR2 is FQGNSA. V dropped 2 bases and J dropped 2 bases, with 12 bases sitting between them. The CDR3 extends over 15 amino acids. CDR3 amino acids: CASSLSTGGNYGYTS. The CDR3 bases are TGTGCCAGCAGCTTAAGCACAGGCGGGAACTATGGCTACACCTCC.

The genes are TRBV12-3 or TRBV12-4 and TRBJ2-7; D is uncertain. The CDR3 loop spans 11 amino acids. V was clipped by 5 bases and J by 7 bases, with 9 bases between them. The CDR3 nucleotides are TGTGCCAGCAGTGTCACGATGGAGCAGTACTTC. Amino acid sequence: CASSVTMEQYF.

Ten or more counts support this clonotype. The chain has TRBV4-1 and TRBJ2-7, with D perhaps matching TRBD1 or TRBD2 (5 bases each). Per the germline V gene, CDR1 is MGHRA and CDR2 is YSYEKL. The germline V and J ends were trimmed by 2 bases and 6 bases, with 17 bases remaining between them. CDR3 length: 15 amino acids. The CDR3 DNA reads as TGCGCCAGCAGCCAACTTATCCGCCGGGACCCCGAGCAGTACTTC. Translating gives CASSQLIRRDPEQYF.

Many counts were recorded for this clonotype. The J gene is TRBJ1-2, the V gene TRBV30, with 9 bases that match TRBD1. The ends lost 0 bases at V and 13 bases at J; junction bases unmatched: 9. The CDR3 totals 13 residues. Germline V CDR1 and CDR2: GTSNPN, SVGIG (reference sequence). CDR3 protein: CAWSVPYRGLGTF. As DNA, the CDR3 is TGTGCCTGGAGTGTACCTTACAGGGGGCTGGGCACCTTC.

This clonotype appeared many times. The chain recombines TRBV20-1 with TRBJ2-5; D may match TRBD1 or TRBD2 (5 bases each). V was clipped by 1 base and J by 4 bases, with 10 bases between them. The germline CDR1 and CDR2 sequences are DFQATT and SNEGSKA (reference sequence). CDR3 length: 13 residues. The CDR3 DNA follows: TGCAGTGCTAGAGCGGGGCCTAGAGAGACCCAGTACTTC. As protein: CSARAGPRETQYF.

This clonotype came up many times. This chain links TRBV6-5 with TRBJ1-5; D not resolved. The germline CDR1 and CDR2 sequences are MNHEY and SVGAGI. This CDR3 region has 14 residues. V lost 6 bases and J lost 4, with 13 bases in between. CDR3 region: CASRDRVVNQPQHF. The CDR3 nucleotides are TGTGCCAGCAGGGATCGAGTAGTTAATCAGCCCCAGCATTTT.

This clonotype was counted many times. V and J are TRBV28 and TRBJ2-2; either TRBD1 or TRBD2 may supply D (7 bases each). The CDR3 sequence is 16 residues long. Trimming left V 7 bases short and J 6 bases short, with 21 bases between. The germline V gene encodes CDR1 MDHEN and CDR2 SYDVKM. The CDR3 DNA is TGTGCCAGCACTATACCGGGCAGGGGGAGGGCCGGGGAGCTGTTTTTT. Its translation: CASTIPGRGRAGELFF.

This clonotype was detected many times. V usage is TRBV6-1 and J usage is TRBJ2-7; no firm D call. Deletions cut 1 base from V and 1 base from J, with 11 bases between. The CDR3 extends over 15 amino acids. The V gene's germline CDR1 is MNHNS and CDR2 SASEGT. The CDR3 DNA reads TGTGCCAGCAGTGAAGGTCTCTCCTCTTCCTACGAGCAGTACTTC. Protein product: CASSEGLSSSYEQYF.

With regard to this clonotype: A junction end diverges from the germline sequence, so it may reflect a read error. The gene calls are TRBV3-1 and TRBJ1-3; D is ambiguous. The CDR3 extends over 15 amino acids. CDR1 is LGHDT and CDR2 is YNNKEL in the germline V gene (reference sequence). The CDR3 region is CASIQVPGAGNTIYF. The CDR3 DNA reads TGTGCCAGCATCCAAGTACCCGGAGCCGGAAACACCATATATTTT. The whole variable domain, remainder taken from reference TRBV3-1 and TRBJ1-3, is DTAVSQTPKYLVTQMGNDKSIKCEQNLGHDTMYWYKQDSKKFLKIMFSYNNKELIINETVPNRFSPKSPDKAHLNLHINSLELGDSAVYFCASIQVPGAGNTIYFGEGSWLTVV.

This clonotype occurred many times. The chain links TRBV27 to TRBJ1-2; D unresolved. V dropped 3 bases and J dropped 4 bases, with 12 bases sitting between them. Per germline, CDR1 MNHEY and CDR2 SMNVEV (reference sequence). The CDR3 spans 14 residues. The CDR3 protein is CASSFSRSGYGYTF. CDR3 coding DNA: TGTGCCAGCAGTTTTTCAAGATCGGGCTATGGCTACACCTTC.